This T cell receptor (beta chain) was identified during a study of cytomegalovirus exposure and HLA in healthy donors (dated by TCRdb to the late 2010s). The study in broad terms: In an earlier analysis of under 600 of the donors, under 300 Gb of sequence data and 117 million unique TCR beta sequences from about 190 million T cells were reported. A later analysis re-examined previously published TCR beta repertoires from over 500 donors and added high-resolution HLA genotyping to investigate patterns of TCR occurrence. Among the roughly 400 genotyped donors, approximately 76% belonged to the genetic ancestry cluster associated with self-reported Caucasian donors. Using immunosequencing, the study profiled T cell repertoires from about 650 subjects and related those repertoires to cytomegalovirus serostatus. The study combined high-throughput TCR immunosequencing, statistical association of individual TCRs with disease status, and machine learning to predict cytomegalovirus infection status. A later genetic analysis took genome-wide SNP genotypes for about 65% of the 666 donors and used that subset as a discovery cohort. In an earlier analysis of 550 to 700 of the donors, high-throughput TCR beta sequencing was used to judge whether each TCR beta V gene segment behaved as functional or pseudogenic. Rather than using new phenotypic data, the later analysis identified candidate immune exposures from TCR beta sequences and from how often those sequences occurred across donors. The study was designed to test whether signatures of past pathogen exposure could be identified by cataloging public T cell receptors. Every discovery cohort repertoire had been produced on one sequencing platform. On average, 235,054 unique TCR beta nucleotide sequences were sequenced per donor among 350 to 400 genotyped donors of the cohort, with about 19% of those sequences being non-productive. About 5 DR-DQ haplotypes were handled as single units for association and clustering, since linkage in the cohort was strong. An early release covering 550 to 650 HLA-typed donors comprised about 300 gigabases of sequencing data and tens of millions of unique TCR sequences. Along with the approximately 620-subject first cohort, a separate validation cohort of some 130 different subjects was used. Donor age, sex, ethnicity and CMV serostatus were compiled together with the repertoire data. Both class I and class II loci were covered by HLA typing, at four-digit resolution. The number of donors typed differed by locus, with about 629-640 for A, B, C, DRB1 and DQB1, 522 for DQA1, over 600 for DPA1, and some 470 for DPB1.

The paper as a whole reports these results and caveats: An earlier analysis of several hundred of the donors showed that most TCR beta V segments appeared in productive rearrangements either about 90% or about 30% of the time, which broadly matched IMGT annotations. Some IMGT-functional V segments, including TRBV6-2 and TRBV6-3, could not be distinguished by the 87-base-pair reads and were therefore excluded. Because counts were too low, seventeen rarely observed V segments, including chromosome 9 orphons, were excluded from the earlier analysis of 587 of the donors. An association between a missense DCLRE1C variant and V-gene and J-gene trimming of TCR beta chains was found in a later genetic analysis and replicated in an independent cohort. According to a later genetic analysis, donors in an Asian-associated ancestry cluster had fewer N-insertions in productive TCRs than the roughly 700-donor mean. Cytomegalovirus status was reported to be diagnosed by the classifier with high specificity and sensitivity in both the original and validation cohorts. A later analysis found that HLA-associated TCR beta chains were more clonally expanded and had lower generation probabilities than equally common non-associated chains. While some public TCRs were present in many individuals, most TCR sequences turned up only very rarely across donors. The sequencing pipeline was judged likely to have produced a cluster of highly shared sequence variants as a technical artifact. HLA typing was unavailable for some donors at each locus, so association tests used only the typed subset. Three of the identified cytomegalovirus-associated TCR beta chains were confirmed in vitro to be specific for cytomegalovirus antigens. Correlated functional status among segregating V segments might be attributable to linkage disequilibrium, but an unknown experimental factor could not be ruled out. Most CMV-associated TCR beta chains appeared to be HLA-restricted in a later analysis, and the HLA associations seemed to be driven largely by CMV exposure. When HLA alleles, especially DR and DQ, strongly co-occurred, TCR associations were difficult to assign to individual alleles. The authors suggested that the approach could potentially be generalized to other disease states and immunological phenotypes. In a later analysis, some 18,000 TCR beta sequences were associated with specific HLA alleles at a false discovery rate of 0.05. A total of 164 TCR beta chains were listed by the study as associated with cytomegalovirus. A further reported finding was that TCR beta sequences accurately predicted the HLA-A and HLA-B alleles for most subjects in the first cohort. Immune exposure information for the cohort was limited to CMV serostatus. Presence/absence analyses assumed roughly uniform sequencing depth across donors, an assumption that may not hold. According to a later analysis, parvovirus B19, influenza, CMV and Epstein-Barr virus appeared linked to several top co-occurrence clusters. In this cohort, only TCR beta chains were sequenced, and detectable features were limited by the absence of alpha or paired-chain data. A later analysis found that TCR association rates varied across HLA loci, with DRB1 alleles showing the most associated TCRs and HLA-C alleles the fewest.

Reading the germline V gene (reference sequence) gives CDR1 LNHDA and CDR2 SQIVND. The CDR3 holds 15 amino acids from the cysteine to the phenylalanine. The retained sequence is limited to the CDR3, 45 bases, with the frame set at the first base. V is pared back by 7 bases and J by 2 bases, with 17 bases lying between the germline termini. Note on this clone: Its antigen target is currently unknown. Base qualities are not at hand, and no much larger clone is one base apart.

The cohort consisted of 600 to 700 healthy bone marrow donors. All cohort members were sampled while nominally healthy, although unrecorded immune exposures were likely present. The donor was CMV seropositive and was included in the group of 250 to 300 seropositive cohort members. A peripheral blood sample was provided by each donor, and peripheral blood mononuclear cells were used for TCR beta sequencing. The Qiagen DNeasy Blood Extraction Kit was used to extract genomic DNA from the blood cell samples. Libraries were constructed by the immunoSEQ multiplex PCR assay. For the multiplex PCR, a mixture combining 60 forward primers for TCR Vbeta segments and 13 reverse primers for TCR Jbeta segments was used. A multiplex PCR assay on genomic DNA amplified the CDR3 region of rearranged TCR beta genes. The amplified TCR beta libraries were sequenced on the Illumina HiSeq System as 87-base-pair reads. Under the source paper's analysis protocol: Across the 500 to 850 repertoires, a later analysis counted tens of millions of unique TCR beta chains, approximately 10 million of which were shared by at least two donors. To remove PCR and sequencing errors, raw reads were error-corrected and collapsed into unique sequences using a nearest-neighbor algorithm that merged closely related sequences. CDR3 sequences were aligned to IMGT reference sequences to assign V, D and J gene segments. For a sequence to be retained, a match of at least six nucleotides was required to both a V gene segment and a J gene segment. A rearrangement was called productive if the CDR3 had no stop codons and remained in frame with V and J, and every other rearrangement was called non-productive. CDR3 was defined according to IMGT convention as the region running from the second conserved V-encoded cysteine to the conserved J-encoded phenylalanine. Sequences without an unambiguous match to a single V gene segment were excluded from the earlier analysis of 450 to 650 of the donors. An earlier analysis of fewer than 750 of the donors classified V segments as functional when productive rearrangements were above 56.7% and as segregating when the standard deviation between donors was above 5%. A statistical classification framework was built for diagnosing cytomegalovirus status from the catalog of TCR beta chain sequences. In a later analysis, V and J genes were assigned by comparing TCR nucleotide sequences against IMGT/GENE-DB human TR gene sequences. A later analysis assigned CDR3 sequences and most-parsimonious VDJ recombination scenarios with the TCRdist pipeline. In a later analysis, every TCR beta chain was defined by the combination of its CDR3 amino acid sequence and its V-gene family, and reads without a unique V-gene family were dropped. In a later analysis, around 600 highly shared, low-generation-probability nucleotide sequences were removed to address suspected cross-contamination and a sequencing artifact. In a later analysis, a clonal expansion index was calculated for each public chain from normalized within-repertoire ranks of inferred template counts. A later analysis computed generation probabilities with a VDJ recombination model fitted to out-of-frame rearrangements, and checked the results against IGoR. In a later analysis, TCR-TCR, TCR-HLA and TCR-CMV co-occurrence was scored with hypergeometric tests, and a repertoire-size bias correction was applied to TCR pairs. In a later analysis, false discovery rates were estimated by permuting HLA or CMV assignments 20 times. In a later analysis, co-occurring TCRs were grouped using DBSCAN, and TCRdist sequence similarity was added for clustering within HLA-allele-positive subsets. For co-occurrence clustering, repertoires with fewer than 30,000 or more than 120,000 public chains were excluded, along with five repertoires with anomalous nucleotide sharing. TCRdb provides this immuneACCESS table in a form limited to in-frame rearrangements. Some clones are lacking; in checked studies, under half of them reflect an unresolved V gene, and why the rest are absent is not known. The V and J calls and the clone size are those of that table, but D and trimming were determined from the DNA. The table for this sample lists approximately 150,000 clones; approximately 71% of them were counted only once. The top ten hold approximately 10% of the sample.

The chain links TRBV19 with TRBJ1-1; there is no confident call for the D gene. Sequenced input: PBMCs. This clonotype originated in a man younger than 35 in good health and CMV-seropositive. The CDR3 here reads CASNSVSRTNTEAFF. The DNA is as follows: TGTGCCAGTAATTCAGTCAGCCGGACTAACACTGAAGCTTTCTTT. The entire variable domain, with the stretches around the CDR3 drawn from the reference TRBV19 and TRBJ1-1 proteins, is DGGITQSPKYLFRKEGQNVTLSCEQNLNHDAMYWYRQDPGQGLRLIYYSQIVNDFQKGDIAEGYSVSREKKESFPLTVTSAQKNPTAFYLCASNSVSRTNTEAFFGQGTRLTVV.